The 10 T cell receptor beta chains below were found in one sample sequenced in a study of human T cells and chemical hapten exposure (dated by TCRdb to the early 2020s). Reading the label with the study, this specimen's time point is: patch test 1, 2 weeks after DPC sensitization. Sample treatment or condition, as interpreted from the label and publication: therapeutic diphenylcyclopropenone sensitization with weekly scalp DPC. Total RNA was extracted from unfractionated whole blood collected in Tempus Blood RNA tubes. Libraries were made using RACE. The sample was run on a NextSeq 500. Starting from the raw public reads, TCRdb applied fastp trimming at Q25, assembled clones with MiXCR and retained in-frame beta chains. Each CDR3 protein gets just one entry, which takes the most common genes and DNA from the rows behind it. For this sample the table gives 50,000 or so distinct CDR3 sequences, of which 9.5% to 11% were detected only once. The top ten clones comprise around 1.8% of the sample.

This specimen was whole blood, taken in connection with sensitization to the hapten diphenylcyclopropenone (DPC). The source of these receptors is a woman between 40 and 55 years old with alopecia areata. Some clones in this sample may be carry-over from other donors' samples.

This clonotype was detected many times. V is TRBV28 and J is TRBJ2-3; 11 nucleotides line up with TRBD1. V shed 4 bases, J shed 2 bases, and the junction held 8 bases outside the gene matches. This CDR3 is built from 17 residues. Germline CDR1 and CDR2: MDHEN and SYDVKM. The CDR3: CASSSGQGVQDTDTQYF. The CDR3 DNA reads TGTGCCAGCAGTTCGGGACAGGGGGTTCAAGACACAGATACGCAGTATTTT. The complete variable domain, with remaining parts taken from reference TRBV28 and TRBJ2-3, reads DVKVTQSSRYLVKRTGEKVFLECVQDMDHENMFWYRQDPGLGLRLIYFSYDVKMKEKGDIPEGYSVSREKKERFSLILESASTNQTSMYLCASSSGQGVQDTDTQYFGPGTRLTVL.

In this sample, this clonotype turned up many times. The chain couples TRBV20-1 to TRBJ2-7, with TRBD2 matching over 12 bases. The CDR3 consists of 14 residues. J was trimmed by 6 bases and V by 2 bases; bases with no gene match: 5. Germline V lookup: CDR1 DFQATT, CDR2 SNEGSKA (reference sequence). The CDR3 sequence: CSARKTSGSLEQYF. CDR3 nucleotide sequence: TGCAGTGCTAGAAAGACTAGCGGGAGCCTCGAGCAGTACTTC.

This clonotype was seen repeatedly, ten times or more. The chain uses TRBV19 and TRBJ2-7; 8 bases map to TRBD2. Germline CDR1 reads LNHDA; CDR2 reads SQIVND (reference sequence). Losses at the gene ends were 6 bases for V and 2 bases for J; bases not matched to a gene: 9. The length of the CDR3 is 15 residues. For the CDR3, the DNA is TGTGCCAGTAGCTTTAGAACTAGCGGACCCTACGAGCAGTACTTC. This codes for CASSFRTSGPYEQYF.

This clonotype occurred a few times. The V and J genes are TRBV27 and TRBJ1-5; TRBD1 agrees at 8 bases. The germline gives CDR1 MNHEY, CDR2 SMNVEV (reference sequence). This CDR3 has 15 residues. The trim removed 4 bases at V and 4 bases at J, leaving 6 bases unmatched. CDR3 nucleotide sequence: TGTGCCAGCAGTTCTCCGGGACAGGAGAATCAGCCCCAGCATTTT. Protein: CASSSPGQENQPQHF.

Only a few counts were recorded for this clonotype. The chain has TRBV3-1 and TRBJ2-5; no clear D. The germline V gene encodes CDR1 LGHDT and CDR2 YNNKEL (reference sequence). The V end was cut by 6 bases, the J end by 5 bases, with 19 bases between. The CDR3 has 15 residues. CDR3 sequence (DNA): TGTGCCAGCAGGGTCCGTAGGGCGCCCGGGGAGACCCAGTACTTC. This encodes CASRVRRAPGETQYF.

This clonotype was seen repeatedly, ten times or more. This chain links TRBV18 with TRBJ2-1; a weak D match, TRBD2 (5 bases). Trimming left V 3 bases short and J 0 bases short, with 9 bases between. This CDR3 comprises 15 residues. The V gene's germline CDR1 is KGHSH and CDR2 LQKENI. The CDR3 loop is CASSPETSSYNEQFF. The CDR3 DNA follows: TGTGCCAGCTCACCTGAAACTAGCTCCTACAATGAGCAGTTCTTC.

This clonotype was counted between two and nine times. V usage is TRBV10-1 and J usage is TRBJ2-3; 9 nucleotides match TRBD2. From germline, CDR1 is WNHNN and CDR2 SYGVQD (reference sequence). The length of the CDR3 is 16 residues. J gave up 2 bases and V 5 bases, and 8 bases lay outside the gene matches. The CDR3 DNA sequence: TGCGCCAGCAGTAAAGAAGCGGGGGGAACCACAGATACGCAGTATTTT. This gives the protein CASSKEAGGTTDTQYF.

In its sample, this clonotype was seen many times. The chain's CDR3 is CASSFAGSTDTQYF. CDR3 DNA: TGTGCCAGCAGTTTCGCGGGAAGCACAGATACGCAGTATTTT. The V gene is TRBV12-3 or TRBV12-4, the J gene TRBJ2-3; possible D gene TRBD2, 6 bases. The CDR3 consists of 14 residues. V was cut by 3 bases and J by 0 bases, with 7 bases left in between.

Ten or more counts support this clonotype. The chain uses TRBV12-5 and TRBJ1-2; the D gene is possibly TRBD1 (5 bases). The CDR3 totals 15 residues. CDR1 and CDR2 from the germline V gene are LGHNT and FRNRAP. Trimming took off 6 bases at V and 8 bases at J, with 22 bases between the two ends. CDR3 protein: CASGPQPLGARGYTF. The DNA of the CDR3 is TGTGCTAGTGGCCCTCAACCCCTCGGGGCGCGCGGCTACACCTTC.

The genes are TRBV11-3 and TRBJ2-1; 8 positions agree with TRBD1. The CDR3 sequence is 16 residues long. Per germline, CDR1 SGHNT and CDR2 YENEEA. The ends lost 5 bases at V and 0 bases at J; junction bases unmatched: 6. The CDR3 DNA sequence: TGTGCCAGCAGCCCTAGGACAGGGAACTCCTACAATGAGCAGTTCTTC. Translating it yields CASSPRTGNSYNEQFF. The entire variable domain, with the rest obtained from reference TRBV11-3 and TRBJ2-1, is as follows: EAGVVQSPRYKIIEKKQPVAFWCNPISGHNTLYWYLQNLGQGPELLIRYENEEAVDDSQLPKDRFSAERLKGVDSTLKIQPAELGDSAVYLCASSPRTGNSYNEQFFGPGTRLTVL.